The 6 T cell receptor beta chains below were found in one sample sequenced in a study of beta chain features in type 1 diabetes. Expressed TCRB transcripts were sequenced because the isolated RNA had all been reverse transcribed beforehand. Measured with immunoSEQ multiplex PCR; TCRdb has only the in-frame clones, and not every one. Of under 900,000 clones detected, 15% to 20% appear once; the ten largest clones hold 0.023%. The sequenced sample consisted of naive CD4+ T cells from blood. The source of these receptors is a woman under 30 in good health.

The sample holds one count of this clone. The chain is built from TRBV11-2 and TRBJ2-7, with a weak D call TRBD1 (5 bases). The CDR3 is made up of 14 amino acids. Trimming removed 7 bases at V and 7 bases at J, with 20 bases between. Germline-derived CDR1 and CDR2 are SGHAT and FQNNGV. The CDR3, as DNA: TGTGCCAGCAAGGTACAGGTCCTCCTGGGGGAGCAGTACTTC. Amino acids: CASKVQVLLGEQYF.

This clone appeared a few times. This chain connects TRBV19 to TRBJ1-5; 7 bases match TRBD1. Trimming at V came to 6 bases and at J to 6 bases, leaving 8 bases not matched to a gene. Germline-derived CDR1 and CDR2 are LNHDA and SQIVND (reference sequence). The CDR3 loop spans 14 amino acids. The CDR3 reads CASRFRGSGQPQHF. CDR3 DNA sequence: TGTGCCAGTAGATTCAGGGGGAGCGGTCAGCCCCAGCATTTT. The whole variable domain, remainder taken from reference TRBV19 and TRBJ1-5, is DGGITQSPKYLFRKEGQNVTLSCEQNLNHDAMYWYRQDPGQGLRLIYYSQIVNDFQKGDIAEGYSVSREKKESFPLTVTSAQKNPTAFYLCASRFRGSGQPQHFGDGTRLSIL.

The CDR3 sequence is CASSQGMATVYSGANVLTF. CDR3 coding DNA: TGCGCCAGCAGCCAAGGGATGGCTACTGTATACTCTGGGGCCAACGTCCTGACTTTC. The chain uses TRBV4-3 and TRBJ2-6; D is unresolved. The germline V and J ends were trimmed by 1 base and 0 bases, with 16 bases remaining between them. Germline V gives CDR1 LGHNA, CDR2 YSLEER. The CDR3 contains 19 residues.

The V call is TRBV20-1, the J call TRBJ2-1; no firm D call. Looked up from germline, CDR1 is DFQATT and CDR2 is SNEGSKA (reference sequence). This CDR3 has 11 amino acids. The DNA of the CDR3 is TGCACGGTGATAGGAGTAAATGAGCAGTTCTTC. Amino acid sequence: CTVIGVNEQFF.

The J gene is TRBJ2-7, the V gene TRBV10-3; D unclear. Germline-derived CDR1 and CDR2 are ENHRY and SYGVKD. V gave up 8 bases and J gave up 4 bases, with 9 bases separating them. The CDR3 is 11 amino acids. The CDR3 DNA reads TGTGCCATCGGGGTCGGGTACGAGCAGTACTTC. This translates into CAIGVGYEQYF.

The V gene is TRBV7-2, the J gene TRBJ1-2; tentatively, D is TRBD1 (5 bases). The CDR3 covers 13 residues. Germline V gives CDR1 SGHTA, CDR2 FQGNSA. V gave up 0 bases and J gave up 4 bases, with 6 bases separating them. The CDR3: CASSLAGRYGYTF. The CDR3 DNA is TGTGCCAGCAGCTTAGCGGGGCGCTATGGCTACACCTTC.